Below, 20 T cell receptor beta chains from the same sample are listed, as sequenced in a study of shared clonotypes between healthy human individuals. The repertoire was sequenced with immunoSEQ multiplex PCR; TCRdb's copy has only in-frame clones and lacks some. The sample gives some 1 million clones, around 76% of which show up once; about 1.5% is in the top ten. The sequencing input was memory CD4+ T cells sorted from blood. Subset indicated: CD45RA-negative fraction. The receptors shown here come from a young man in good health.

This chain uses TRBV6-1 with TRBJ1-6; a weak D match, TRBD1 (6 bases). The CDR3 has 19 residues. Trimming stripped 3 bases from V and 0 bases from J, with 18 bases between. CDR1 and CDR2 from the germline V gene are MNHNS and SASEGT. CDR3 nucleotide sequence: TGTGCCAGCAGTGACCACCCTCCCGGACAGAGCTCCTATAATTCACCCCTCCACTTT. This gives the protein CASSDHPPGQSSYNSPLHF.

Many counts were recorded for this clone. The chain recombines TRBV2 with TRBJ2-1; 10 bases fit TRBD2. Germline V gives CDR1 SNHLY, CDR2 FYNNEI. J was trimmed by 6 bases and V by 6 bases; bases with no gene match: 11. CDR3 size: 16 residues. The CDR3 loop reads CASSDIGAGGVNEQFF. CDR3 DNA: TGTGCCAGCAGCGACATAGGAGCGGGAGGGGTCAATGAGCAGTTCTTC.

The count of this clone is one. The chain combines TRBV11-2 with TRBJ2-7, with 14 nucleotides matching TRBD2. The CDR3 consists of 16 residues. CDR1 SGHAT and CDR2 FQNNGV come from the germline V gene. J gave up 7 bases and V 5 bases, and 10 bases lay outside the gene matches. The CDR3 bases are TGTGCCAGCAGCCCCGGGGGGACTAGCGGGAGCGAAGAGCAGTACTTC. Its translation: CASSPGGTSGSEEQYF.

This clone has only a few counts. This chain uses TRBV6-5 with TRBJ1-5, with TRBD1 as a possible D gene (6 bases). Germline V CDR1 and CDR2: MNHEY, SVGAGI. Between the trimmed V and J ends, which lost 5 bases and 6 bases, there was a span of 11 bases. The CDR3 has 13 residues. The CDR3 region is CASSSRDTQPQHF. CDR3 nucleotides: TGTGCCAGCAGTAGCCGGGACACTCAGCCCCAGCATTTT.

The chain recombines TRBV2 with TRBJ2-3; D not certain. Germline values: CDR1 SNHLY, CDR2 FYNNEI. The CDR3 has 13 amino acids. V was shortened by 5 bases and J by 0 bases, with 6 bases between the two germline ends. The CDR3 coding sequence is TGTGCCAGCAGTTACGGGAGCACAGATACGCAGTATTTT. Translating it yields CASSYGSTDTQYF. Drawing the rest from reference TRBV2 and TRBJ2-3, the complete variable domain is EPEVTQTPSHQVTQMGQEVILRCVPISNHLYFYWYRQILGQKVEFLVSFYNNEISEKSEIFDDQFSVERPDGSNFTLKIRSTKLEDSAMYFCASSYGSTDTQYFGPGTRLTVL.

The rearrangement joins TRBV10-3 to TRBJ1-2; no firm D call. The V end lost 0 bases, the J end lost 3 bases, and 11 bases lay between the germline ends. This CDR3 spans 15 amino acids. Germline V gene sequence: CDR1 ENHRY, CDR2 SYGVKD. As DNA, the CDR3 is TGTGCCATCAGTGAGTCGCCTGGGTCTGACTATGGCTACACCTTC. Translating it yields CAISESPGSDYGYTF.

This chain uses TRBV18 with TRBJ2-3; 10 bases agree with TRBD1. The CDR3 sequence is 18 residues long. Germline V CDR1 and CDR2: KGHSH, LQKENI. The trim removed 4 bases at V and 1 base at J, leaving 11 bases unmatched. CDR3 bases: TGTGCCAGCTCACTCAAGACAGGGGGCGACTTAGGCACAGATACGCAGTATTTT. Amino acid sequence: CASSLKTGGDLGTDTQYF.

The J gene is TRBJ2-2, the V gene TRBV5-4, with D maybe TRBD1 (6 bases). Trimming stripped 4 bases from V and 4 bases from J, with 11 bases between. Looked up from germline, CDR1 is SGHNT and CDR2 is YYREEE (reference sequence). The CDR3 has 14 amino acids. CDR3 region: CASSTKGGTGELFF. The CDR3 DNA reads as TGTGCCAGCAGCACCAAAGGGGGCACCGGGGAGCTGTTTTTT.

The chain's CDR3 is CASHSGQIMNTEAFF. The CDR3 nucleotides are TGTGCCAGCCACTCGGGTCAGATCATGAACACTGAAGCTTTCTTT. The chain uses TRBV27 and TRBJ1-1; D ambiguous. CDR1 MNHEY and CDR2 SMNVEV come from the germline V gene (reference sequence). The V end lost 8 bases, the J end lost 0 bases, and 16 bases lay between the germline ends. The CDR3 consists of 15 residues.

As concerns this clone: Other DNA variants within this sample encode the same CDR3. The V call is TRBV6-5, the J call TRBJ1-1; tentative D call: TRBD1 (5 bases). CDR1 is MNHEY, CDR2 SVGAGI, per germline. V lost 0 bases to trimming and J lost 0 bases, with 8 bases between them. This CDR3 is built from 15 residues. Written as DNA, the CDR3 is TGTGCCAGCAGTTACTCGGGGGGGATGAACACTGAAGCTTTCTTT. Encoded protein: CASSYSGGMNTEAFF.

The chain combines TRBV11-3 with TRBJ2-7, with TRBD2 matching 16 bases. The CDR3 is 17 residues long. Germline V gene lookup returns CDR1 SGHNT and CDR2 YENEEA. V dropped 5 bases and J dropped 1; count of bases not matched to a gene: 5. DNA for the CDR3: TGTGCCAGCAGCCCCGGGACTAGCGGGAGGGCTTCCTACGAGCAGTACTTC. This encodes CASSPGTSGRASYEQYF.

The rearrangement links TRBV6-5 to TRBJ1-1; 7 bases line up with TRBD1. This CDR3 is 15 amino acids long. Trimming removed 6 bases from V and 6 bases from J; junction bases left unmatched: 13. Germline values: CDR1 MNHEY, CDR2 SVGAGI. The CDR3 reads CASRLQGSGGAEAFF. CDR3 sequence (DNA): TGTGCCAGCAGATTACAGGGGTCGGGAGGCGCTGAAGCTTTCTTT.

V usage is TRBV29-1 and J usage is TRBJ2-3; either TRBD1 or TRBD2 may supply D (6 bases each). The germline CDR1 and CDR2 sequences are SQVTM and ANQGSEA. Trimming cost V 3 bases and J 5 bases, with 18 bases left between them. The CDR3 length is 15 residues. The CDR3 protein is CSVEKGQVAVDTQYF. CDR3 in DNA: TGCAGCGTTGAGAAGGGACAAGTAGCGGTAGATACGCAGTATTTT.

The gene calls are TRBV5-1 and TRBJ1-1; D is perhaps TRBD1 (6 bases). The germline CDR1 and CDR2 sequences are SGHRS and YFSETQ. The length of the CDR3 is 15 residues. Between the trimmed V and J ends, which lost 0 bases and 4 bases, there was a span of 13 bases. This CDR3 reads CASSLEWGQSTEAFF. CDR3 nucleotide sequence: TGCGCCAGCAGCTTGGAATGGGGGCAGAGCACTGAAGCTTTCTTT.

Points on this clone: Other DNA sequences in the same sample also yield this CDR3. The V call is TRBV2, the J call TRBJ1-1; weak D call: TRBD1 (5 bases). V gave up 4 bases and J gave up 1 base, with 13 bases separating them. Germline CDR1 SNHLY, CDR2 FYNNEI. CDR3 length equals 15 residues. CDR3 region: CASSASRGQNTEAFF. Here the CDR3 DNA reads TGTGCCAGCAGTGCAAGTAGAGGACAGAACACTGAAGCTTTCTTT.

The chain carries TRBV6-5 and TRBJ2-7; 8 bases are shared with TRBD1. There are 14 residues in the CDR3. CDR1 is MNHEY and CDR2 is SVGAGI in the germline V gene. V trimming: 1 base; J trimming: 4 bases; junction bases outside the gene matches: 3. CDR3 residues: CASSYWQGAYEQYF. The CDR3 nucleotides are TGTGCCAGCAGTTACTGGCAGGGGGCGTACGAGCAGTACTTC.

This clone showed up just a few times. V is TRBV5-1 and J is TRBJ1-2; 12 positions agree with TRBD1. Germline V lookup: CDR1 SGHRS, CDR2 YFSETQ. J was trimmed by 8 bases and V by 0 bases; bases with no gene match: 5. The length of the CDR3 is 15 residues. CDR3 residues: CASSLDTGTGGGYTF. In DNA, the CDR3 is TGCGCCAGCAGCTTGGATACCGGGACAGGGGGCGGCTACACCTTC.

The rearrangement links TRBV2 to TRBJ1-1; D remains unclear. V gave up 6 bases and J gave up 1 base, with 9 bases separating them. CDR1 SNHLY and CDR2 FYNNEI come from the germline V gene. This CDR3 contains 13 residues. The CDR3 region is CASSPTENTEAFF. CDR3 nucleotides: TGTGCCAGCAGCCCGACGGAGAACACTGAAGCTTTCTTT.

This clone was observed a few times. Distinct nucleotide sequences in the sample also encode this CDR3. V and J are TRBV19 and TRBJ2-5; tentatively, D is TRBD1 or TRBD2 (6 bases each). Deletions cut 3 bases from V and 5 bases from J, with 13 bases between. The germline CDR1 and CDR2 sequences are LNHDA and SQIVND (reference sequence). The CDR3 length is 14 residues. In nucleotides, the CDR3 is TGTGCCAGTAGTATTGTCGGGGGCTGGGAGACCCAGTACTTC. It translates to CASSIVGGWETQYF.

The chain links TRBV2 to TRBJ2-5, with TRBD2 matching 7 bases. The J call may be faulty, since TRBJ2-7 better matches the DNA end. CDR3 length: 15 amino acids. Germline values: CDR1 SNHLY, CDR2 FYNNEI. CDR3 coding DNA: TGTGCCAGCTGGGCGGGAGAGATGAGCTCCTACGAGCAGTACTTC. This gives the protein CASWAGEMSSYEQYF.